The 2 T cell receptor beta chains listed next were all sequenced from one sample in a study of cytomegalovirus exposure and HLA in healthy donors. In the PCR, 60 Vbeta and 13 Jbeta primers were used. The protocol was immunoSEQ multiplex PCR, while the TCRdb copy is restricted to in-frame clones and leaves out a portion. This repertoire shows approximately 160,000 clones, almost 85% found once; its top ten account for about 0.4%. The sequencing input was PBMCs. These TCRs come from a boy aged 2 to 10 in good health and CMV-seronegative.

This clone was detected only a few times. V gene TRBV16 combines with J gene TRBJ1-1; 8 nucleotides align to TRBD1. Germline V gene data show CDR1 as KGHSY and CDR2 as FQNENV. CDR3 size: 15 residues. With V trimmed by 4 bases and J by 0 bases, 4 bases remained unmatched. The CDR3 DNA reads TGTGCCAGCAGCCCAAGACAGGGGCTGAACACTGAAGCTTTCTTT. Translated: CASSPRQGLNTEAFF.

CDR3 region: CASSLAGGPRDTEAFF. The CDR3 DNA follows: TGTGCCAGCAGCTTGGCCGGGGGGCCGAGGGACACTGAAGCTTTCTTT. V usage is TRBV5-6 and J usage is TRBJ1-1; D possibly corresponds to TRBD1 (6 bases). Germline V gives CDR1 SGHDT, CDR2 YYEEEE. This CDR3 region has 16 residues. V was trimmed by 0 bases and J by 3 bases, leaving 15 bases between them.